The clone carrying this TCR beta chain was counted only a few times. The ends were cut back, 3 bases at V and 5 bases at J, with 8 bases in the middle. The CDR3 runs to 13 residues. Germline loops: CDR1 MNHEY, CDR2 SVGAGI. The sample's time point: peak reinfection, 3 to 8 weeks after reinfection detection. Sorted cells were sequenced directly ex vivo without any in vitro expansion. Libraries were prepared by immunoSEQ multiplex PCR; TCRdb keeps only in-frame clonotypes and omits some of them. The sample consists of fewer than 50,000 clones, roughly 90% of them appearing once. This entry comes from a study of memory CD8 T cells in hepatitis C reinfection.

The source material was naive CD8+ T cells sorted from blood. This receptor was taken from a man younger than 35 with hepatitis C virus infection. V and J are TRBV6-5 and TRBJ1-5, with no clear D. Written as DNA, the CDR3 is TGTGCCAGCAGTTATCGCCTAGATCAGCCCCAGCATTTT. It is translated as CASSYRLDQPQHF.